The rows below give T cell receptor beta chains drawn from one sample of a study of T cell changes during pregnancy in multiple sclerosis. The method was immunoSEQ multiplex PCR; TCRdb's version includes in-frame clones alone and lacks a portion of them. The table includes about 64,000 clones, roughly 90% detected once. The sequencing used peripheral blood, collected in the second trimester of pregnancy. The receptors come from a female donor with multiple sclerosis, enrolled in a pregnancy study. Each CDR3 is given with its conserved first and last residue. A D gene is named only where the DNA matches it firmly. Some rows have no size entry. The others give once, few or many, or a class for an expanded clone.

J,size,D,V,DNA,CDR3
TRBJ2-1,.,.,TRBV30,TGTGCCTGGACCGGTACCTCCTACAATGAGCAGTTCTTC,CAWTGTSYNEQFF
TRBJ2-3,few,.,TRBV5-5,TGTGCCAGCAGCTTTGAGGGCAGCAAAGGGGATACGCAGTATTTT,CASSFEGSKGDTQYF
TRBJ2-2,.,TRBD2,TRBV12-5,TGTGCTAGTGGTTTGGTACTAGCGGGAGGGCCAAAGACCGGGGAGCTGTTTTTT,CASGLVLAGGPKTGELFF
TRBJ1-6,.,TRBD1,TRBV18,TGTGCCAGCTCACCGGGACAGAGCTCCTATAATTCACCCCTCCACTTT,CASSPGQSSYNSPLHF
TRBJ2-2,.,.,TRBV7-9,TGTGCCAGCAGCCCAGGGGTCACCGGGGAGCTGTTTTTT,CASSPGVTGELFF
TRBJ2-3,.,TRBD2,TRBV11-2,TGTGCCAGCAGCTTTCCTCTACTAGCGGGAGGCAACACAGATACGCAGTATTTT,CASSFPLLAGGNTDTQYF
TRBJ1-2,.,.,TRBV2,TGTGCCAGCAACCTGGACTCCGGAGGGTACTATGGCTACACCTTC,CASNLDSGGYYGYTF
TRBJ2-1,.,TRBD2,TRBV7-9,TGTGCCAGCAGCCCCACGTTTAGTAGCGGGAGTTCCTACAATGAGCAGTTCTTC,CASSPTFSSGSSYNEQFF
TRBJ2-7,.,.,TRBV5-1,TGCGCCAGCAGCTTTGGAGGGGGCGACGAGCAGTACTTC,CASSFGGGDEQYF
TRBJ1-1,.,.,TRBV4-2,TGTGCCAGCAGCCAAGATGGGCCCAATGAAGCTTTCTTT,CASSQDGPNEAFF
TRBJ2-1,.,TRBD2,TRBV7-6,TGTGCCAGCAGCTTAGTGCAACTAGCGGGAGGAAACAATGAGCAGTTCTTC,CASSLVQLAGGNNEQFF
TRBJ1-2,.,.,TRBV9,TGTGCCAGCAGCGTGGGGGGAAAGGGTCTGGACTACACCTTC,CASSVGGKGLDYTF
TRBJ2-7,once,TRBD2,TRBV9,TGTGCCAGCAGCGCCCTAGCGGGAGGGGCCTACGAGCAGTACTTC,CASSALAGGAYEQYF
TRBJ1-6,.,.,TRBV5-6,TGTGCCAGCAGCTTGGGAGGTTCACCCCTCCACTTT,CASSLGGSPLHF
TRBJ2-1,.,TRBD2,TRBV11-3,TGTGCCAGCAGCTTAGAGGGGAAACTAGCGCGCCCTGCGAATGAGCAGTTCTTC,CASSLEGKLARPANEQFF
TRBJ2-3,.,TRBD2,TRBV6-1,TGTGCCAGCAGACAACTAGCGGGGCACACAGATACGCAGTATTTT,CASRQLAGHTDTQYF
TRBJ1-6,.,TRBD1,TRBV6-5,TGTGCCAGCAGTTACTCGGAACAGGGGGTTTCACCCCTCCACTTT,CASSYSEQGVSPLHF
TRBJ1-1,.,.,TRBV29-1,TGCAGCGTTGTTCGGGTTATGAACACTGAAGCTTTCTTT,CSVVRVMNTEAFF
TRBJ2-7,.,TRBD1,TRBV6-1,TGTGCCAGCAGTGATCCCCTTCGTGGGACAGGGTTGGAGGAGCAGTACTTC,CASSDPLRGTGLEEQYF
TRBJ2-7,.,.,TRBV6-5,TGTGCCAGCAGACGGACAGAAAGGTCACAAGAGCAGTACTTC,CASRRTERSQEQYF
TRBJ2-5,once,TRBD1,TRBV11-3,TGTGCCAGCAGCCCGGGACAGGGGGTAGAGACCCAGTACTTC,CASSPGQGVETQYF
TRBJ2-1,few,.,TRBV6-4,TGTGCCAGCAGTGACACCACCGCCGGCGGGAAATTCTTC,CASSDTTAGGKFF
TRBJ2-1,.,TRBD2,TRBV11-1,TGTGCCAGCAGCCACCCCGGACTAGCGGGAGTTGATGAGCAGTTCTTC,CASSHPGLAGVDEQFF
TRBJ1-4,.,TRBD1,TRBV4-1,TGCGCCAGCAGCCACCTCCGGACAGGCACAACTAATGAAAAACTGTTTTTT,CASSHLRTGTTNEKLFF
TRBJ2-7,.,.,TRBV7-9,TGTGCCAGCAGCTTGGACGGGACCTACGAGCAGTACTTC,CASSLDGTYEQYF
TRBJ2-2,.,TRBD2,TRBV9,TGTGCCAGCAGCGTCCGGCGGGAGGGCCGGAACGGGGAGCTGTTTTTT,CASSVRREGRNGELFF
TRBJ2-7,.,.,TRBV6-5,TGTGCCAGCAGTTTAGGCAGGTGGCCCCACGAGCAGTACTTC,CASSLGRWPHEQYF
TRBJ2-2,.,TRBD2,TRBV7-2,TGTGCCAGCAGCTTAGTTGGGGGGGCCGGGGAGCTGTTTTTT,CASSLVGGAGELFF
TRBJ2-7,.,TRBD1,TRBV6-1,TGTGCCAGCAGTGCCGGACAGGGTCCCCTCTCCTACGAGCAGTACTTC,CASSAGQGPLSYEQYF
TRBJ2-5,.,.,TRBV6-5,TGTGCCAGCAGTTACCCTATCGATACAGGGGGGAGGGAGCAGTACTTC,CASSYPIDTGGREQYF
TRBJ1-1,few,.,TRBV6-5,TGTGCCAGCAGCAGGAACACTGAAGCTTTCTTT,CASSRNTEAFF
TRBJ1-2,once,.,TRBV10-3,TGTGCCATCGGACTGAATGGCTACACCTTC,CAIGLNGYTF
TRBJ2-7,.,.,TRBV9,TGTGCCAGCAGCGTAGGTAGCAGCCCCCACGAGCAGTACTTC,CASSVGSSPHEQYF
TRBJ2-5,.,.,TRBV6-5,TGTGCCAGCAGCCCCGTAACCGGAGATCAGGGGACCCAGTACTTC,CASSPVTGDQGTQYF
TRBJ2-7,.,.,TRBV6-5,TGTGCCAGCAGTTACTCGTACAGAGCCTACGAGCAGTACTTC,CASSYSYRAYEQYF
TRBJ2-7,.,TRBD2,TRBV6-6,TGTGCCAGCAGGGCGGGACTAGCCTCCTACGAGCAGTACTTC,CASRAGLASYEQYF
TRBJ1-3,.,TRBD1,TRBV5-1,TGCGCCAGCAGCTTGGGGGGACAGGGGATCGTGTTCTCTGGAAACACCATATATTTT,CASSLGGQGIVFSGNTIYF
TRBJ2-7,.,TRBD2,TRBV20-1,TGCAGTCCCTTCGCGGGAGACTGGCAGTACTTC,CSPFAGDWQYF
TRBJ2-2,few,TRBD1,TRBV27,TGTGCCAGCAGTCCACGACAGGGGGCCACCGGGGAGCTGTTTTTT,CASSPRQGATGELFF
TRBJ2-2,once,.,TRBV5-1,TGCGCCAGCAGCTTGTCGAGGGCTAGTGATGACGCCGGGGAGCTGTTTTTT,CASSLSRASDDAGELFF